The sequence of this T cell receptor (beta chain) was determined in a study of cytomegalovirus exposure and HLA in healthy donors. About the research overall: Later analysis reported that the approximately 120 validation repertoires shared the platform of the approximately 670 first-cohort repertoires.

Points on this clone: Its target is unknown. Different DNA sequences within this sample yield the same CDR3.

Separate from the roughly 700-subject first cohort was the roughly 120-subject validation cohort, to which the donors belonged. Germline CDR1 and CDR2: SGHTA and FQGTGA. Trimming shortened V by 2 bases and J by 2 bases, and 9 bases separated the two germline ends. This CDR3 region has 14 residues. Regarding the study as a whole: For most TCR sequences rarity was the rule, although some public TCRs occurred in many donors. The study put about 180 TCR beta chains on its list as cytomegalovirus-associated.

Clones were read by immunoSEQ multiplex PCR, and TCRdb kept only the in-frame ones, dropping some. The sample includes some 98,000 clones, roughly 84% of them seen just once. The source material was PBMCs. The receptor comes from a man between 18 and 29 years old in good health and CMV-seropositive. J is TRBJ1-2 and V is TRBV7-3; tentative D call: TRBD1 (5 bases). The CDR3 sequence: CASSLGQGNYGYTF. CDR3 bases: TGTGCCAGCAGCTTAGGGCAGGGCAACTATGGCTACACCTTC.